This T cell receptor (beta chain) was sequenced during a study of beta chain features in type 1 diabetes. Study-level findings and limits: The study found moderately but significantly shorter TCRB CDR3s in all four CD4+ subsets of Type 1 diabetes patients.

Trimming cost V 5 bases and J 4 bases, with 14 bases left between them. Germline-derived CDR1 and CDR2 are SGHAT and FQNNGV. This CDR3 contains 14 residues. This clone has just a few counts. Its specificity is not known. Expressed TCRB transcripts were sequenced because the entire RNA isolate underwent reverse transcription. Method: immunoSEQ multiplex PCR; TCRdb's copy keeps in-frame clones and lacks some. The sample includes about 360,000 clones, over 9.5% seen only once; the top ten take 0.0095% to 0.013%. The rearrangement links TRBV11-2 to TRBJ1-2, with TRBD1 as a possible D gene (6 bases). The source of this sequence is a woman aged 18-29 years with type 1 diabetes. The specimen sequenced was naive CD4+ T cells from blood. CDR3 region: CASSTPDRAYGYTF. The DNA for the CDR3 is TGTGCCAGCAGCACCCCGGACAGAGCCTATGGCTACACCTTC.